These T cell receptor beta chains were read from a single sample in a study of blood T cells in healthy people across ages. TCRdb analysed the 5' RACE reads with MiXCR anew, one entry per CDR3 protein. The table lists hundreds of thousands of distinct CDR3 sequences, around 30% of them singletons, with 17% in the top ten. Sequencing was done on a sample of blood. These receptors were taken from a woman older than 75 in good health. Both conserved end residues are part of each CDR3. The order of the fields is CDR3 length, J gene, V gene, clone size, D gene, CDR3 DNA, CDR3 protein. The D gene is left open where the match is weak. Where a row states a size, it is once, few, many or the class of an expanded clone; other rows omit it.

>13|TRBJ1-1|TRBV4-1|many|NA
TGCGCCAGCAGCCAGGCCTGGAACACTGAAGCTTTCTTT
CASSQAWNTEAFF
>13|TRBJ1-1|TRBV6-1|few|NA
TGTGCCAGCAGTTGGGCTGAGAACACTGAAGCTTTCTTT
CASSWAENTEAFF
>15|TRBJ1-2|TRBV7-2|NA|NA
TGTGCCAGCAGCTTCAATCTGGGGGGCTTCTATGGCTACACCTTC
CASSFNLGGFYGYTF
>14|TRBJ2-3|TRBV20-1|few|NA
TGCAGTGCTAGAGGCCCAGGGGCCACAGATACGCAGTATTTT
CSARGPGATDTQYF
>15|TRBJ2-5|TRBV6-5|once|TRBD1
TGTGCCAGCAGACCAGGGACAGGGGAGTTAGGAGAGCAGTACTTC
CASRPGTGELGEQYF
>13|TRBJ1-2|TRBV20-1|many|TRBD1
TGCAGTGCTAGCGACAGGGGTCTCTATGGCTACACCTTC
CSASDRGLYGYTF
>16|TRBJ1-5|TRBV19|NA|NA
TGTGCCAGTCGCGATCCACTTAGAAAGCGCAATCAGCCCCAGCATTTT
CASRDPLRKRNQPQHF
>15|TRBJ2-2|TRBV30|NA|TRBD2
TGTGCCTGGAGGACTAGCGGGGGGAGGACCGGGGAGCTGTTTTTT
CAWRTSGGRTGELFF
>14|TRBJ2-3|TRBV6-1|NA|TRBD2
TGTGCCGCGAGACTAGCGGGGTCAACAGATACGCAGTATTTT
CAARLAGSTDTQYF
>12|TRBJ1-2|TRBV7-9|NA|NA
TGTGCCAGCAACTTAGGGCAGTATGGCTACACCTTC
CASNLGQYGYTF
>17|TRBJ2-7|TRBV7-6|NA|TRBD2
TGTGCCAGCAGCCCCAAGGGAGGACTAGCGGAGACCTACGAGCAGTACTTC
CASSPKGGLAETYEQYF